A selection of T cell receptor beta chains follows, all from one sample in a study of T cells after yellow fever vaccination. TCRdb processed the 5' RACE reads anew with MiXCR; each CDR3 protein has one entry. Counted here are 120,000 to 150,000 distinct CDR3 sequences, over 7% occurring once; the ten biggest clones make up less than 0.85%. This material consisted of CD4+ T cells sorted from PBMCs, taken 5 days after the yellow fever booster vaccination. The receptors come from a man under 40 who received the YFV17D yellow fever vaccine. Both conserved end residues are part of each CDR3. D genes are given only for firm matches. Size tells how often a clone was seen (once, few, many) or the class of an expanded clone, and some rows leave it out.

>.|many|TRBJ1-4|TRBV7-2
CASSLRVSEEKLFF
TGTGCCAGCAGCTTGCGGGTATCGGAGGAAAAACTGTTTTTT
>.|many|TRBJ2-6|TRBV5-4
CASSPGWANVLTF
TGTGCCAGCAGCCCGGGGTGGGCCAACGTCCTGACTTTC
>TRBD2|few|TRBJ2-7|TRBV4-2
CASSQDSGRREQYF
TGTGCCAGCAGCCAAGATAGCGGGAGACGCGAGCAGTACTTC
>TRBD2|.|TRBJ2-1|TRBV3-1
CACSPGDRGGPLGDEQFF
TGTGCCTGCAGCCCGGGAGATCGGGGAGGGCCTCTGGGGGATGAGCAGTTCTTC
>.|.|TRBJ2-7|TRBV5-5
CASSFRTAPYEQYF
TGTGCCAGCAGTTTCAGGACTGCACCCTACGAGCAGTACTTC
>TRBD2|few|TRBJ2-1|TRBV5-4
CASSLGSSGNYNEQFF
TGTGCCAGCAGCTTGGGTTCTAGCGGTAACTACAATGAGCAGTTCTTC
>TRBD1|many|TRBJ2-4|TRBV5-5
CASSSDRGKNIQYF
TGTGCCAGCAGCTCGGACAGGGGAAAAAACATTCAGTACTTC
>TRBD1|.|TRBJ1-1|TRBV7-9
CASSRQGGSTEAFF
TGTGCCAGCAGCCGACAGGGGGGGAGCACTGAAGCTTTCTTT
>.|many|TRBJ1-2|TRBV7-9
CASSLETGGYTF
TGTGCCAGCAGCTTAGAGACGGGGGGCTACACCTTC
>.|many|TRBJ2-1|TRBV18
CASSPPVGGGSYNEQFF
TGTGCCAGCTCACCACCGGTTGGTGGAGGTAGCTACAATGAGCAGTTCTTC
>TRBD2|.|TRBJ2-2|TRBV7-2
CASSPLAGGYTGELFF
TGTGCCAGCAGCCCCCTTGCGGGAGGTTACACCGGGGAGCTGTTTTTT
>TRBD2|many|TRBJ2-5|TRBV20-1
CSARLAGVLLTQYF
TGCAGTGCTAGGCTAGCGGGAGTGCTCCTGACCCAGTACTTC
>TRBD2|many|TRBJ2-2|TRBV6-2/TRBV6-3
CASTPSGTGRTGELFF
TGTGCCAGCACCCCTAGCGGGACCGGGCGTACCGGGGAGCTGTTTTTT
>TRBD1|many|TRBJ2-1|TRBV29-1
CSVPGQRTITVPYNEQFF
TGCAGCGTTCCGGGACAGAGAACTATTACCGTACCGTACAATGAGCAGTTCTTC
>.|many|TRBJ2-7|TRBV20-1
CSASGSTGAHGYEQYF
TGCAGTGCTAGTGGGTCCACAGGCGCCCATGGATACGAGCAGTACTTC
>.|few|TRBJ1-2|TRBV7-2
CASSLDVGQPYGYTF
TGTGCCAGCAGCTTGGACGTGGGGCAGCCCTATGGCTACACCTTC
>.|many|TRBJ1-1|TRBV7-2
CASSKPPWDGSEAFF
TGTGCCAGCAGTAAACCACCATGGGACGGCTCGGAAGCTTTCTTT
>.|many|TRBJ2-5|TRBV29-1
CSVHIPGSQETQYF
TGCAGCGTTCACATTCCCGGATCGCAAGAGACCCAGTACTTC
>TRBD1|many|TRBJ1-5|TRBV10-3
CAISDLAGGGNQPQHF
TGTGCCATCAGTGATTTGGCAGGGGGCGGCAATCAGCCCCAGCATTTT
>TRBD2|many|TRBJ2-7|TRBV5-1
CASSSAQGGTSAGREQYF
TGCGCCAGCAGCTCGGCCCAGGGGGGGACTAGCGCCGGAAGGGAGCAGTACTTC
>.|many|TRBJ2-7|TRBV7-9
CASSLAPTVYEQYF
TGTGCCAGCAGCTTAGCCCCGACAGTTTACGAGCAGTACTTC
>.|many|TRBJ2-5|TRBV5-1
CASSLSGMASQETQYF
TGCGCCAGCAGCTTGTCGGGAATGGCAAGCCAAGAGACCCAGTACTTC
>TRBD2|many|TRBJ2-1|TRBV20-1
CSARDPYSSGSSGEQFF
TGCAGTGCTAGAGATCCATATTCTAGCGGGAGTAGCGGTGAGCAGTTCTTC
>TRBD1|many|TRBJ2-1|TRBV5-1
CASSPGGTGGNEQFF
TGCGCCAGCAGCCCTGGCGGGACAGGGGGCAATGAGCAGTTCTTC
>TRBD2|many|TRBJ2-1|TRBV12-3/TRBV12-4
CASRGSTSVKYNEQFF
TGTGCCAGCAGGGGGTCGACTAGCGTCAAGTACAATGAGCAGTTCTTC
>TRBD1|many|TRBJ2-6|TRBV18
CASSPNDRGLPGANVLTF
TGTGCCAGCTCACCAAATGACAGGGGGCTACCTGGGGCCAACGTCCTGACTTTC
>.|many|TRBJ2-7|TRBV20-1
CSAKGTTPSYEQYF
TGCAGTGCAAAGGGTACTACGCCATCCTACGAGCAGTACTTC
>.|many|TRBJ2-1|TRBV11-2
CASSSSNEQFF
TGTGCCAGCAGCTCCTCCAATGAGCAGTTCTTC
>TRBD1|many|TRBJ2-5|TRBV5-1
CASSLGGTGGEETQYF
TGCGCCAGCAGCTTGGGTGGGACAGGGGGCGAAGAGACCCAGTACTTC
>TRBD1|few|TRBJ2-1|TRBV20-1
CSANWDRGDEQFF
TGCAGTGCTAACTGGGACAGGGGGGATGAGCAGTTCTTC
>TRBD2|many|TRBJ2-7|TRBV12-3/TRBV12-4
CASRLAGGYEQYF
TGTGCCAGCAGACTAGCGGGTGGATACGAGCAGTACTTC
>TRBD2|few|TRBJ2-7|TRBV20-1
CSAIASGPSYEQYF
TGCAGTGCTATAGCTAGCGGCCCCTCCTACGAGCAGTACTTC
>.|many|TRBJ1-5|TRBV6-5
CASQAQNRERQHF
TGTGCCAGCCAGGCTCAAAACAGGGAGCGCCAGCATTTT
>TRBD2|many|TRBJ2-2|TRBV7-8
CASSHKTSSTGELFF
TGTGCCAGCAGCCATAAGACTAGCTCCACCGGGGAGCTGTTTTTT
>.|many|TRBJ1-4|TRBV5-6
CASSLRGEYNEKLFF
TGTGCCAGCAGCTTAAGGGGCGAGTATAATGAAAAACTGTTTTTT
>TRBD2|many|TRBJ2-2|TRBV5-5
CASFRSGRAGELFF
TGTGCCAGCTTCCGGAGCGGGAGAGCCGGGGAGCTGTTTTTT
>.|.|TRBJ2-7|TRBV3-1
CASSRMGGYEQYF
TGTGCCAGCAGCCGGATGGGTGGCTACGAGCAGTACTTC
>.|many|TRBJ2-2|TRBV20-1
CSAPVPGRNTGELFF
TGCAGTGCGCCGGTACCAGGGAGGAACACCGGGGAGCTGTTTTTT
>.|many|TRBJ2-5|TRBV5-6
CASSLIAGSNQETQYF
TGTGCCAGCAGCTTGATCGCGGGCTCTAACCAAGAGACCCAGTACTTC
>TRBD2|many|TRBJ2-1|TRBV11-1
CASSGADSGRAPQNNEQFF
TGTGCCAGCAGCGGGGCGGATAGCGGGAGGGCCCCCCAGAACAATGAGCAGTTCTTC
>TRBD2|many|TRBJ2-1|TRBV10-2
CASSSTSPEYNEQFF
TGCGCCAGCAGTTCGACTAGCCCCGAGTACAATGAGCAGTTCTTC
>TRBD2|few|TRBJ2-1|TRBV27
CASSGPAGRESGGNEQFF
TGTGCCAGCAGTGGCCCGGCCGGGCGGGAGAGTGGAGGTAATGAGCAGTTCTTC
>.|many|TRBJ1-1|TRBV5-1
CASRVIGVNTEAFF
TGCGCCAGCAGGGTTATCGGGGTGAACACTGAAGCTTTCTTT